This TCR beta chain was identified in a study of blood T cell repertoires in COVID-19. Study overall: In each case, the material was cDNA or gDNA derived from T cells, B-cell-depleted T cells, or PBMCs.

Individuals aged roughly 18 to 95 years were recruited from around 22 US areas. The table came from immunoSEQ multiplex PCR; TCRdb's copy has only in-frame clones and leaves some out. Found here are under 250,000 clones, about four fifths of them singletons; the top ten hold 3% to 4%. Germline V gene data show CDR1 as SGHDN and CDR2 as FVKESK. V lost 4 bases to trimming and J lost 3 bases, with 16 bases between them. This CDR3 region has 16 residues. The clonotype originates from a middle-aged woman who had been exposed to COVID-19. This chain connects TRBV14 to TRBJ2-4; the D gene is possibly TRBD2 (5 bases). Sequencing was carried out using PBMCs or T cells enriched from blood (not recorded which). The CDR3 DNA follows: TGTGCCAGCAGCCCTGCCGGCGGGTACAGCAAAAACATTCAGTACTTC. Encoded protein: CASSPAGGYSKNIQYF.